This T cell receptor beta chain was observed in a study of blood T cell repertoires in COVID-19. On the study more broadly: Sample material is recorded as cDNA or gDNA derived from T cells, B-cell-depleted T cells, or PBMCs.

Original processing notes: Reference gene primer amplification gave nucleated cell count estimates. The assay was immunoSEQ multiplex PCR, and TCRdb's table has in-frame clones only and misses some. Clonal size and the V and J genes are those of that table, whereas D and trimming came from the DNA. The sample carries about 210,000 clones, roughly 87% recorded once. The cohort comprised adults aged roughly 18 to 95 years residing in 24 US areas. Participants' reported clinical history set cohort assignment. The junction had 8 bases not matched to a gene; V was cut back by 5 bases and J by 7 bases. This CDR3 has 14 amino acids. Germline V CDR1 and CDR2: MNHEY, SMNVEV (reference sequence).

The V gene is TRBV27, the J gene TRBJ1-5; TRBD1 matches at 7 bases. The receptor comes from a man younger than 35 with acute COVID-19. The specimen was PBMCs or T cells enriched from blood (not recorded which). Here the CDR3 DNA reads TGTGCCAGCAGTGGGGACAGCTCCGTGCAGCCCCAGCATTTT. Amino acids: CASSGDSSVQPQHF.